One and the same sample provided the 2 T cell receptor beta chains below, sequenced in a study of PD-1 blockade in classical Hodgkin lymphoma. Only in-frame clones appear in the TCRdb table, and some are missing; sequencing was by immunoSEQ multiplex PCR. The profile shows about 21,000 clones, 71% of them singletons. Every patient was affected by relapse after autologous stem cell transplantation, while exposure to brentuximab vedotin was not uniform. The sample was peripheral blood mononuclear cells (PBMCs), taken at baseline. The receptor source for this set is a human donor with classical Hodgkin lymphoma.

The genes are TRBV11-2 and TRBJ2-1, with TRBD1 identical over 9 bases. Trimming cost V 4 bases and J 14 bases; bases outside gene matches: 3. CDR1 SGHAT and CDR2 FQNNGV come from the germline V gene. CDR3 length: 11 amino acids. Here the CDR3 DNA reads TGTGCCAGCAGCTCACGGGACAGGGAGTTCTTC. Translating it yields CASSSRDREFF.

This clone was recorded a few times. The chain employs TRBV29-1 and TRBJ1-6; D possibly corresponds to TRBD1 (6 bases). Germline V gene data show CDR1 as SQVTM and CDR2 as ANQGSEA. V lost 7 bases to trimming and J lost 5 bases, with 12 bases between them. The CDR3 is 13 residues long. The CDR3 DNA sequence: TGCAGCGCCCGACAGGACGATAATTCACCCCTCCACTTT. The encoded protein is CSARQDDNSPLHF.